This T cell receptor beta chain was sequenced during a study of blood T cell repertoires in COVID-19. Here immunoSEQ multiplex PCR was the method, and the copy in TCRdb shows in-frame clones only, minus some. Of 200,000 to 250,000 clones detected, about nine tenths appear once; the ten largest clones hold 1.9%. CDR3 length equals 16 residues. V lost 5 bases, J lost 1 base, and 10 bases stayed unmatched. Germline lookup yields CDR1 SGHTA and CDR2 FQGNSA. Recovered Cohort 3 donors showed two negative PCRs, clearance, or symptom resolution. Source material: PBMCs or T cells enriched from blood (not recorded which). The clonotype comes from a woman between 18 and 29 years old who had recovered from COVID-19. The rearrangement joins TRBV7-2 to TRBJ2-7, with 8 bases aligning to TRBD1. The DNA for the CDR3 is TGTGCCAGCAGCCCAGATACAGGGGGTTATTCCTACGAGCAGTACTTC. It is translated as CASSPDTGGYSYEQYF.